The next 8 T cell receptor beta chains were all read from a single sample in a study of shared clonotypes between healthy human individuals. Data came from immunoSEQ multiplex PCR; TCRdb stores just in-frame clones and leaves some out. The data hold 300,000 to 400,000 clones, with around nine tenths observed a single time. The specimen sequenced was memory CD8+ T cells sorted from blood. Documented subset: CD45RO+ cells pooled with CCR7-negative TemRA cells. These receptors originate from a man between 18 and 35 years old in good health.

The chain joins TRBV6-1 to TRBJ1-1, with a weak D call TRBD1 (6 bases). CDR1 and CDR2 (germline): MNHNS, SASEGT. V was trimmed by 11 bases and J by 7 bases, leaving 17 bases between them. The CDR3 runs to 12 residues. Here the CDR3 reads CAGNREGNEAFF. Here the CDR3 DNA reads TGTGCCGGCAACAGGGAAGGAAATGAAGCTTTCTTT.

V gene TRBV7-6 combines with J gene TRBJ2-5; TRBD2 matches at 7 bases. This CDR3 has 14 residues. Germline V gene sequence: CDR1 SGHVS, CDR2 FNYEAQ. V lost 2 bases, J lost 7 bases, and 7 bases stayed unmatched. The CDR3 nucleotides are TGTGCCAGCAGCTTAATGGCTAGCGGCGGGACCCAGTACTTC. Protein product: CASSLMASGGTQYF.

The count of this clone is one. The chain uses TRBV6-5 and TRBJ2-1; TRBD2 aligns across 7 bases. The CDR3 contains 14 residues. The germline V gene encodes CDR1 MNHEY and CDR2 SVGAGI. Unmatched junction bases numbered 10, after V lost 6 bases and J lost 8 bases. In DNA form, the CDR3 reads TGTGCCAGCAGCTTCGGACTAGTCGGGGATGAGCAGTTCTTC. This sequence encodes CASSFGLVGDEQFF.

This clone was recorded once. The V gene is TRBV27, the J gene TRBJ1-2, with D possibly matching TRBD1 (5 bases). Trimming took 6 bases from V and 8 from J, leaving 16 bases between them. Germline CDR1 and CDR2: MNHEY and SMNVEV (reference sequence). CDR3 size: 13 residues. The CDR3 protein is CASRPTLGEGYTF. The CDR3 bases are TGTGCCAGCAGACCCACCCTGGGGGAGGGCTACACCTTC.

This clone was seen a single time. This rearrangement joins TRBV6-5 to TRBJ2-3, with D unresolved. From germline, CDR1 is MNHEY and CDR2 SVGAGI. The CDR3 length is 15 residues. V lost 7 bases, J lost 1 base, and 15 bases lay in between. CDR3 coding DNA: TGTGCCAGCACCCCACTTGCGGATCGCACAGATACGCAGTATTTT. As protein: CASTPLADRTDTQYF.

This rearrangement joins TRBV7-9 to TRBJ1-2, with D unresolved. The CDR3 runs to 12 residues. CDR1 and CDR2 from the germline V gene are SEHNR and FQNEAQ (reference sequence). Trimming left V 2 bases short and J 7 bases short, with 8 bases between. CDR3 in DNA: TGTGCCAGCAGCTTAATGGAGGGTGGCTACACCTTC. This translates into CASSLMEGGYTF.

This clone was seen a single time. The J gene is TRBJ2-3, the V gene TRBV12-5; D might be TRBD2 (7 bases). The CDR3 consists of 14 residues. Deletions cut 7 bases from V and 4 bases from J, with 15 bases between. Germline CDR1 and CDR2: LGHNT and FRNRAP. The CDR3 sequence: CASVNREGADTQYF. DNA of the CDR3: TGTGCTAGTGTCAACAGGGAGGGCGCAGATACGCAGTATTTT. Using reference TRBV12-5 and TRBJ2-3 for the parts outside the CDR3, the full variable domain is DARVTQTPRHKVTEMGQEVTMRCQPILGHNTVFWYRQTMMQGLELLAYFRNRAPLDDSGMPKDRFSAEMPDATLATLKIQPSEPRDSAVYFCASVNREGADTQYFGPGTRLTVL.

The V and J genes are TRBV15 and TRBJ2-1; D remains unclear. From germline, CDR1 is LNHNV and CDR2 YYDKDF (reference sequence). CDR3 length equals 16 residues. V dropped 1 base and J dropped 2 bases, with 12 bases sitting between them. The CDR3 here is CATSRARMGAYNEQFF. CDR3 DNA sequence: TGTGCCACCAGCAGAGCTCGTATGGGTGCCTACAATGAGCAGTTCTTC.